One sample yielded the 11 T cell receptor beta chains listed below, sequenced in a study of beta chain features in type 1 diabetes. Points from the study as a whole: Significant though moderate, a shortening of TCRB CDR3s appeared in all four CD4+ subsets of Type 1 diabetes patients.

What was sequenced were expressed TCRB transcripts, since all of the isolated RNA had been reverse transcribed. Only in-frame clones appear in the TCRdb table, and some are missing; sequencing was by immunoSEQ multiplex PCR. The sample records some 290,000 clones, about 13% being singletons. Antigen specificity for these receptors is unknown. The material sequenced was naive CD4+ T cells from blood. These receptors all come from a man aged 30 to 45 with type 1 diabetes.

J is TRBJ2-5 and V is TRBV4-2, with TRBD1 as a possible D gene (6 bases). Germline V CDR1 and CDR2: LGHNA, YNFKEQ. Between the trimmed V and J ends, which lost 2 bases and 2 bases, there was a span of 15 bases. CDR3 length: 16 residues. The CDR3 nucleotides are TGTGCCAGCAGCCAAACCATGGGGACACCACAAGAGACCCAGTACTTC. Protein: CASSQTMGTPQETQYF.

About this clone itself: Other nucleotide sequences from this sample produce the same CDR3. The DNA for the CDR3 is TGTGCCAGCAGTTTGAGGCAGCCCCAGCATTTT. Protein product: CASSLRQPQHF. The V gene is TRBV28, the J gene TRBJ1-5; no definite D call. This CDR3 has 11 amino acids. Trimming took off 3 bases at V and 7 bases at J, with 4 bases between the two ends. From germline, CDR1 is MDHEN and CDR2 SYDVKM. Combining the CDR3 with reference TRBV28 and TRBJ1-5 gives the whole variable domain DVKVTQSSRYLVKRTGEKVFLECVQDMDHENMFWYRQDPGLGLRLIYFSYDVKMKEKGDIPEGYSVSREKKERFSLILESASTNQTSMYLCASSLRQPQHFGDGTRLSIL.

This clone came up a few times. V usage is TRBV5-1 and J usage is TRBJ1-1; 9 nucleotides align to TRBD1. With V trimmed by 2 bases and J by 6 bases, 5 bases remained unmatched. Germline-derived CDR1 and CDR2 are SGHRS and YFSETQ. The CDR3 has 14 residues. The CDR3 coding sequence is TGCGCCAGCAGCTTACGGACAGGGGTCGCTGAAGCTTTCTTT. It encodes CASSLRTGVAEAFF.

This clone came up a few times. The rearrangement links TRBV7-2 to TRBJ2-7; D perhaps matches TRBD2 (6 bases). Germline lookup yields CDR1 SGHTA and CDR2 FQGNSA. V was shortened by 5 bases and J by 7 bases, with 18 bases between the two germline ends. This CDR3 has 14 residues. CDR3 DNA sequence: TGTGCCAGCAGCCTTACGACTGTTGCGGGAGAGCAGTACTTC. As protein: CASSLTTVAGEQYF. Drawing the rest from reference TRBV7-2 and TRBJ2-7, the complete variable domain is GAGVSQSPSNKVTEKGKDVELRCDPISGHTALYWYRQSLGQGLEFLIYFQGNSAPDKSGLPSDRFSAERTGGSVSTLTIQRTQQEDSAVYLCASSLTTVAGEQYFGPGTRLTVT.

The V and J genes are TRBV18 and TRBJ2-1; D remains unclear. CDR1 is KGHSH, CDR2 LQKENI, per germline. CDR3 length: 12 residues. The V gene lost 1 base and the J gene lost 10 bases, with 8 bases spanning the gap. The chain's CDR3 is CASSPRNSEQFF. The CDR3 bases are TGTGCCAGCTCACCACGAAACAGCGAGCAGTTCTTC. Together with reference TRBV18 and TRBJ2-1, the CDR3 gives the full variable domain: NAGVMQNPRHLVRRRGQEARLRCSPMKGHSHVYWYRQLPEEGLKFMVYLQKENIIDESGMPKERFSAEFPKEGPSILRIQQVVRGDSAAYFCASSPRNSEQFFGPGTRLTVL.

J is TRBJ2-3 and V is TRBV30, with 10 bases fitting TRBD2. With 1 base clipped from V and 7 bases from J, the junction kept 8 bases outside the gene matches. CDR3 length: 15 amino acids. Looked up from germline, CDR1 is GTSNPN and CDR2 is SVGIG (reference sequence). Here the CDR3 DNA reads TGTGCCTGGAGTGAGGCTAGCGGGAGTGGAAATACGCAGTATTTT. Its translation: CAWSEASGSGNTQYF.

This clone was detected a few times. This chain connects TRBV29-1 to TRBJ2-2, with 8 bases fitting TRBD1. CDR1 SQVTM and CDR2 ANQGSEA come from the germline V gene. The CDR3 extends over 15 amino acids. The V gene end was trimmed by 4 bases and the J gene end by 1 base; junction bases not matched to a gene: 5. CDR3 protein: CSVVPGTGNTGELFF. In DNA, the CDR3 is TGCAGCGTTGTCCCCGGGACAGGGAACACCGGGGAGCTGTTTTTT.

This clone has only a few counts. This chain links TRBV9 with TRBJ2-7; 10 bases align to TRBD2. The CDR3 sequence is 14 residues long. CDR1 and CDR2 from the germline V gene are SGDLS and YYNGEE. The J segment lost 5 bases and the V segment lost 0 bases, leaving 2 bases of the junction unmatched. Written as DNA, the CDR3 is TGTGCCAGCAGCGTAGGTGGGACTAGCGACGAGCAGTACTTC. Translation gives CASSVGGTSDEQYF. The variable domain in full, with the rest retrieved from reference TRBV9 and TRBJ2-7, is DSGVTQTPKHLITATGQRVTLRCSPRSGDLSVYWYQQSLDQGLQFLIQYYNGEERAKGNILERFSAQQFPDLHSELNLSSLELGDSALYFCASSVGGTSDEQYFGPGTRLTVT.

This chain uses TRBV5-1 with TRBJ1-1; possibly TRBD1 for D (5 bases). CDR3 length: 14 amino acids. Trimming shortened V by 0 bases and J by 4 bases, and 10 bases separated the two germline ends. CDR1 and CDR2 (germline): SGHRS, YFSETQ. The CDR3 here is CASSLEGAGTEAFF. As DNA, the CDR3 is TGCGCCAGCAGCTTGGAAGGGGCTGGCACTGAAGCTTTCTTT.

This clone was picked up a small number of times. This chain links TRBV7-9 with TRBJ2-1, with D perhaps TRBD2 (5 bases). Germline loops: CDR1 SEHNR, CDR2 FQNEAQ (reference sequence). Trimming stripped 2 bases from V and 4 bases from J, with 15 bases between. CDR3 size: 16 residues. The CDR3 nucleotides read TGTGCCAGCAGCTTATCCAACGGACTGAGGTACAATGAGCAGTTCTTC. Amino acid sequence: CASSLSNGLRYNEQFF.

The V call is TRBV6-5, the J call TRBJ1-2, with 8 nucleotides matching TRBD1. The CDR3 has 16 amino acids. Germline loops: CDR1 MNHEY, CDR2 SVGAGI. J gave up 4 bases and V 2 bases, and 9 bases lay outside the gene matches. The CDR3 bases are TGTGCCAGCAGTTACACAGGGACAGGAGTCGTCTATGGCTACACCTTC. It codes for CASSYTGTGVVYGYTF.